This T cell receptor beta chain was profiled in a study of cytomegalovirus exposure and HLA in healthy donors. The study, taken as a whole, reports: Whilst most TCR sequences proved rare, a subset of public TCRs occurred across many donors. As a later analysis showed, a missense DCLRE1C variant was linked to trimming of TCR beta V- and J-genes.

This PCR relied on a set of 60 Vbeta primers and 13 Jbeta primers. Only in-frame clones appear in the TCRdb table, and some are missing; sequencing was by immunoSEQ multiplex PCR. Across around 100,000 clones, the top ten clones capture around 7% of the sample. Details on this clone: The antigen remains undetermined.

Per germline, CDR1 LNHDA and CDR2 SQIVND (reference sequence). Trimming stripped 1 base from V and 0 bases from J, with 7 bases between. This CDR3 spans 15 amino acids. The sequenced sample consisted of PBMCs. The J gene is TRBJ1-5, the V gene TRBV19, with D unclear. The origin of this receptor is a man in his forties in good health and CMV-seropositive. The CDR3 DNA reads TGTGCCAGTAGTATAGGAGGGAATAGCAATCAGCCCCAGCATTTT. Residues: CASSIGGNSNQPQHF.